The 3 T cell receptor beta chains below were found in one sample sequenced in a study of Graves' ophthalmopathy and Graves' hyperthyroidism. As the template, RNA transcripts were used to amplify TCR beta CDR3 regions. HTBI primers were used in a first-round RT-PCR, which preceded a second-round multiplex PCR. One entry per CDR3 protein, called by TCRdb with MiXCR from the multiplex PCR reads. The sample holds 400,000 to 450,000 distinct CDR3 sequences; around a fifth are singletons and the top ten take 3%. The sequencing input was peripheral blood. These receptors were obtained from a woman in her late teens or twenties with stable Graves' hyperthyroidism.

This clonotype was seen ten or more times. A junction boundary mismatches the germline segment, possibly from a read error. This chain links TRBV10-3 with TRBJ1-1, with D perhaps matching TRBD1 (5 bases). CDR3 size: 16 residues. In germline, CDR1 is ENHRY, CDR2 SYGVKD. CDR3 in DNA: TGTGCCAGCAGTGAGTCCCCGGGGCTGGATCGCACTGAAGCTTTCTTT. Its translation is CASSESPGLDRTEAFF.

This clonotype was recorded many times. J is TRBJ2-7 and V is TRBV10-3; 11 bases map to TRBD1. CDR1 is ENHRY, CDR2 SYGVKD, per germline. The V and J ends lost 8 bases and 7 bases, in that order; junction bases with no gene match: 7. The CDR3 length is 13 residues. The DNA of the CDR3 is TGTGCCATCCAAGGACAGGGGGCTGAGGAGCAGTACTTC. This translates into CAIQGQGAEEQYF.

This clonotype came up many times. The V gene is TRBV28, the J gene TRBJ2-7; TRBD2 agrees at 10 bases. In germline, CDR1 is MDHEN, CDR2 SYDVKM. This CDR3 spans 14 amino acids. J gave up 2 bases and V 8 bases, and 6 bases lay outside the gene matches. The CDR3 DNA reads TGTGCCAGCGGAGGACTAGCGGATCCCTACGAGCAGTACTTC. This codes for CASGGLADPYEQYF.